This T cell receptor (beta chain) was sequenced during a study of OX40 agonist ivuxolimab in advanced cancers. This table comes from immunoSEQ multiplex PCR, and its TCRdb copy is limited to in-frame clones, with some not included. The table shows more than 75,000 clones, with around 85% occurring only once. Systemic immunosuppression or autoimmune disease history was grounds to exclude patients. The germline CDR1 and CDR2 sequences are SNHLY and FYNNEI. V lost 3 bases and J lost 5, with 17 bases in between. The CDR3 spans 15 residues. The study's findings and limits: The 0.1-3.0 mg/kg partial responders had among the lowest clonal expansion. By week 6 at 0.1 to 3.0 mg/kg, blood CD4+ and CD8+ T cells had expanded clonally.

About this clone itself: As yet, its antigen is unknown.

V and J are TRBV2 and TRBJ2-7; D uncertain. The sequencing here drew on CD4+ or CD8+ T cells sorted from blood, taken in a trial of the OX40 agonist ivuxolimab. This receptor was obtained from an adult with an advanced solid tumor such as melanoma, head and neck, liver or kidney cancer. The CDR3 sequence is CASSDPARPPDEQYF. CDR3 nucleotides: TGTGCCAGCAGTGACCCGGCCCGCCCTCCGGACGAGCAGTACTTC.